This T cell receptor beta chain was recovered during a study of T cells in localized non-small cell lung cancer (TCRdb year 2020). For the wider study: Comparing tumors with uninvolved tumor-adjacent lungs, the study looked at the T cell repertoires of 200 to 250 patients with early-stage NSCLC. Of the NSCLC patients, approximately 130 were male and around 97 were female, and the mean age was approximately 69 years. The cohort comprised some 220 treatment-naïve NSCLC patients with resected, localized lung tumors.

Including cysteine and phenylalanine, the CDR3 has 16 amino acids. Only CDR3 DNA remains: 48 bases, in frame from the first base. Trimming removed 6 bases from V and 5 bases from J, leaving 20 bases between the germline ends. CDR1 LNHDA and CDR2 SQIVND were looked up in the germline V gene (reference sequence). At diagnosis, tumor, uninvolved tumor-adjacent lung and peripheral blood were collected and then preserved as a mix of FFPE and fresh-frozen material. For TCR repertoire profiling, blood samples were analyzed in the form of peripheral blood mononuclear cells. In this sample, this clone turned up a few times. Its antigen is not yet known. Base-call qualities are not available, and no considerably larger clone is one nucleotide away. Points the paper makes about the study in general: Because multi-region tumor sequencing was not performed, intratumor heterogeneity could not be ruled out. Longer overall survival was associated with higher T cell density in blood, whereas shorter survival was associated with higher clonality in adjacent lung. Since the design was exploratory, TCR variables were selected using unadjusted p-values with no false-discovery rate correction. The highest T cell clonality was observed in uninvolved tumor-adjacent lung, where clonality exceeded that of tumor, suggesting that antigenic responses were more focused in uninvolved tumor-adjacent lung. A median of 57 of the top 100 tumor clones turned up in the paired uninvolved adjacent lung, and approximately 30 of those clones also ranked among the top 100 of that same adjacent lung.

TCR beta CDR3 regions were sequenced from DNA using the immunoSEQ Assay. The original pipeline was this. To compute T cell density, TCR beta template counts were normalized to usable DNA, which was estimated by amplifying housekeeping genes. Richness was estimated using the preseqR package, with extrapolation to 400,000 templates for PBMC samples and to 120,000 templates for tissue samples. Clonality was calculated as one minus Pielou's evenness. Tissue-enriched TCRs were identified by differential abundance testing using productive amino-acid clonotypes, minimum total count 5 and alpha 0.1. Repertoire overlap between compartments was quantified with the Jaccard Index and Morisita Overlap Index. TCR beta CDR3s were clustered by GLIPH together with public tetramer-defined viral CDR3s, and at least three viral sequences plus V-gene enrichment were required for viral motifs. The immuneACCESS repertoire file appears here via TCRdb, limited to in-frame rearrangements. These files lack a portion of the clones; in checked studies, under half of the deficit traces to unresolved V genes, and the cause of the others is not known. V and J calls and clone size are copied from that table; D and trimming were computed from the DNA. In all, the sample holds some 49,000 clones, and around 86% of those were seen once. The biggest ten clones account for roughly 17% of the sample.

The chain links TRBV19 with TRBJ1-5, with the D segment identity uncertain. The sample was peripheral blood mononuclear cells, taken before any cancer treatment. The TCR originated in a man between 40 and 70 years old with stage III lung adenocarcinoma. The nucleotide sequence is TGTGCCAGTAGCAACCCCATACGGGGAGATGATCAGCCCCAGCATTTT. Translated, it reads CASSNPIRGDDQPQHF.